This T cell receptor (beta chain) was documented in a study of read filtering for tumor transcriptome and immune sequencing. Study-level information: The cohort had some 16 men and 14 women aged roughly 40 to 90, mean roughly 66 years. General study points: Correlation between methods rose after single-read clonotypes were removed. Even smaller IR-seq throughput identified most shared clonotypes. The CD138-negative fraction was mixed bone marrow immune cells, not pure T cells.

This library used roughly 430 ng RNA and molecular barcoded adaptors spanning alpha/delta and beta/gamma chains. TCRdb analysed the reads with MiXCR anew, one entry per CDR3 protein. The data hold fewer than 30,000 distinct CDR3 sequences, with around a fifth observed a single time. This clonotype showed up many times. Its cognate antigen is unknown. The CDR3 length is 16 residues. Trimming stripped 3 bases from V and 0 bases from J, with 15 bases between. The germline V gene encodes CDR1 DFQATT and CDR2 SNEGSKA (reference sequence). Sequences were obtained from a population of CD138-negative cells sorted from bone marrow. The V call is TRBV20-1, the J call TRBJ2-1; weak D call: TRBD2 (5 bases). The TCR sequence derives from a donor at least 40 years old with multiple myeloma. Here the CDR3 DNA reads TGCAGTGCTAGGGCTCCTCTAGCCCTCTCCTACAATGAGCAGTTCTTC. It yields the protein CSARAPLALSYNEQFF.